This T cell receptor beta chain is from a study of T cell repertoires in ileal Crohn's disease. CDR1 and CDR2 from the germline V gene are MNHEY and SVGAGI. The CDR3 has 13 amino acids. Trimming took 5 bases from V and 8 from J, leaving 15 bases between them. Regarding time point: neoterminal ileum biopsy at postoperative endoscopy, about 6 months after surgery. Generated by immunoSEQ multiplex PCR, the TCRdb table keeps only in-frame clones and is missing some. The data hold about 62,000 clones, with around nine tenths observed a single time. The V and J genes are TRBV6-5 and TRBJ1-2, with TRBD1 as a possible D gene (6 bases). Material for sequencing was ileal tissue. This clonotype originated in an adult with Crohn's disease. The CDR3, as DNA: TGTGCCAGCAGTCCCCCAGGGGAGTGGGGCTACACCTTC. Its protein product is CASSPPGEWGYTF.